Below are 17 T cell receptor beta chains sequenced from a single sample in a study of CD8 T cells in Susac syndrome. Reverse transcription of about 0.45 to 1 ug RNA was carried out with random hexamers. TCRdb reprocessed the immunoSEQ multiplex PCR reads with MiXCR, giving one entry per CDR3 protein. Of approximately 120,000 distinct CDR3 sequences in the sample, about 94% are singletons; the top ten hold over 0.07%. The sample comprised CD4+ T cells from PBMCs. All receptors come from a human donor in good health.

This chain uses TRBV6-6 with TRBJ1-3; D is perhaps TRBD1 (5 bases). Looked up from germline, CDR1 is MNHNY and CDR2 is SVGAGI (reference sequence). The CDR3 length is 13 residues. Trimming removed 5 bases from V and 7 bases from J, with 12 bases in between. In DNA, the CDR3 is TGTGCCAGCAGTCCAGGGAGAACGAACACCATATATTTT. Its translation: CASSPGRTNTIYF.

The genes are TRBV29-1 and TRBJ2-4; D may correspond to TRBD1 or TRBD2 (5 bases each). Germline V gene lookup returns CDR1 SQVTM and CDR2 ANQGSEA. The V end lost 6 bases, the J end lost 2 bases, and 14 bases lay between the germline ends. The CDR3 has 14 residues. The CDR3 is CSVARGGTKNIQYF. The DNA for the CDR3 is TGCAGCGTGGCGCGTGGGGGAACCAAAAACATTCAGTACTTC.

The chain recombines TRBV25-1 with TRBJ2-7, with D possibly TRBD2 on 5 matching bases. The germline V gene encodes CDR1 MGHDK and CDR2 SYGVNS. This CDR3 spans 14 amino acids. Trimming left V 2 bases short and J 4 bases short, with 12 bases between. The CDR3 sequence: CASSERGRFYEQYF. CDR3 DNA sequence: TGTGCCAGCAGTGAACGGGGAAGGTTTTACGAGCAGTACTTC.

CDR3 coding DNA: TGTGCCAGCAGTGAAGGGGTGGGGCAATGGGGAGATACGCAGTATTTT. It encodes CASSEGVGQWGDTQYF. The chain employs TRBV6-1 and TRBJ2-3; D might be TRBD1 (5 bases). Per germline, CDR1 MNHNS and CDR2 SASEGT. V lost 1 base and J 5 bases, leaving 16 bases between the germline ends. The CDR3 is 16 residues long.

The V and J genes are TRBV30 and TRBJ1-2; 8 bases match TRBD1. This CDR3 region has 13 residues. Losses at the gene ends were 3 bases for V and 8 bases for J; bases not matched to a gene: 8. CDR1 is GTSNPN, CDR2 SVGIG, per germline (reference sequence). The CDR3 protein is CAWSETGDGGYTF. Here the CDR3 DNA reads TGTGCCTGGAGCGAGACAGGGGATGGAGGCTACACCTTC.

The chain couples TRBV10-3 to TRBJ1-1; tentatively, D is TRBD1 (5 bases). V lost 10 bases and J 1 base, leaving 13 bases between the germline ends. The CDR3 loop spans 13 amino acids. Germline V gene sequence: CDR1 ENHRY, CDR2 SYGVKD. CDR3 sequence reads: CATGGQTNTEAFF. CDR3 DNA sequence: TGTGCCACCGGTGGACAAACGAACACTGAAGCTTTCTTT.

The J gene is TRBJ2-7, the V gene TRBV10-2, with TRBD1 matching over 7 bases. CDR3 length: 15 amino acids. Germline V gives CDR1 WSHSY, CDR2 SAAADI. Trimming removed 5 bases from V and 6 bases from J; junction bases left unmatched: 13. The CDR3 loop reads CASSRARQGRGEQYF. CDR3 in DNA: TGCGCCAGCAGTCGCGCGCGACAGGGCCGCGGCGAGCAGTACTTC.

The genes are TRBV7-2 and TRBJ2-1, with a tentative D call TRBD1 (7 bases). This CDR3 contains 15 residues. Trimming shortened V by 5 bases and J by 2 bases, and 13 bases separated the two germline ends. Germline-derived CDR1 and CDR2 are SGHTA and FQGNSA. The DNA for the CDR3 is TGTGCCAGCAGCCCGACTAGGGGGCCCTACAATGAGCAGTTCTTC. Its translation: CASSPTRGPYNEQFF.

The chain combines TRBV4-2 with TRBJ2-1; the match to TRBD2 covers 9 bases. The V gene end was trimmed by 3 bases and the J gene end by 8 bases; junction bases not matched to a gene: 5. The CDR3 runs to 14 residues. Per germline, CDR1 LGHNA and CDR2 YNFKEQ. CDR3 coding DNA: TGTGCCAGCAGCCAGTTATTAGCGGGAGATGAGCAGTTCTTC. It encodes CASSQLLAGDEQFF.

The V and J genes are TRBV12-3 or TRBV12-4 and TRBJ2-7; 9 bases fit TRBD2. The junction had 4 bases not matched to a gene; V was cut back by 3 bases and J by 4 bases. The CDR3 extends over 14 amino acids. The DNA for the CDR3 is TGTGCCAGCAGTTTCGGCGGGAGGGGGTACGAGCAGTACTTC. This encodes CASSFGGRGYEQYF.

V gene TRBV3-1 combines with J gene TRBJ2-7; possible D gene TRBD1, 5 bases. V lost 5 bases to trimming and J lost 5 bases, with 13 bases between them. Germline CDR1 reads LGHDT; CDR2 reads YNNKEL (reference sequence). This CDR3 has 13 residues. DNA of the CDR3: TGTGCCAGCAGCACCCGACAGTTCCACGAGCAGTACTTC. It encodes CASSTRQFHEQYF.

The V and J genes are TRBV7-6 and TRBJ2-2; 12 bases agree with TRBD1. With 5 bases clipped from V and 6 bases from J, the junction kept 7 bases outside the gene matches. There are 16 residues in the CDR3. Germline assignment: CDR1 SGHVS and CDR2 FNYEAQ. CDR3 region: CASSILGQGAAGELFF. CDR3 coding DNA: TGTGCCAGCAGCATACTGGGACAGGGGGCAGCCGGGGAGCTGTTTTTT.

This chain uses TRBV29-1 with TRBJ1-2; D is perhaps TRBD1 (6 bases). This CDR3 is 12 amino acids long. V dropped 6 bases and J dropped 4 bases, with 12 bases sitting between them. From germline, CDR1 is SQVTM and CDR2 ANQGSEA. Here the CDR3 reads CSVRGAVYGYTF. The CDR3 DNA sequence: TGCAGCGTCCGGGGGGCGGTCTATGGCTACACCTTC.

This clonotype is a singleton in its sample. The chain couples TRBV25-1 to TRBJ2-7; D perhaps matches TRBD2 (5 bases). The CDR3 spans 16 residues. Germline lookup yields CDR1 MGHDK and CDR2 SYGVNS. The ends were cut back, 1 base at V and 2 bases at J, with 15 bases in the middle. The CDR3 here is CASSESGSRDPYEQYF. The CDR3 DNA is TGTGCCAGCAGTGAATCCGGGTCGAGGGATCCCTACGAGCAGTACTTC.

The genes are TRBV3-1 and TRBJ2-2, with D perhaps matching TRBD2 (5 bases). This CDR3 has 15 amino acids. CDR1 and CDR2 from the germline V gene are LGHDT and YNNKEL (reference sequence). V shed 4 bases and J shed 0 bases, with 9 bases lying between them. The CDR3 is CASSLGLTNTGELFF. In DNA form, the CDR3 reads TGTGCCAGCAGCCTCGGACTTACGAACACCGGGGAGCTGTTTTTT.

This sequence joins TRBV6-2 or TRBV6-3 and TRBJ1-1, with TRBD1 identical over 8 bases. V lost 2 bases to trimming and J lost 0 bases; unmatched junction nucleotides: 5. The CDR3 runs to 16 residues. The V gene's germline CDR1 is MNHEY and CDR2 SVGEGT. Here the CDR3 reads CASSYRAGGLNTEAFF. The CDR3, as DNA: TGTGCCAGCAGTTACAGGGCAGGGGGCCTGAACACTGAAGCTTTCTTT.

This rearrangement joins TRBV24-1 to TRBJ1-5; D may be TRBD1 (5 bases). Germline V CDR1 and CDR2: KGHDR, SFDVKD. Trimming left V 5 bases short and J 4 bases short, with 11 bases between. The CDR3 covers 14 residues. CDR3 region: CATSARGSNQPQHF. The CDR3 bases are TGTGCCACCAGTGCCCGGGGCTCGAATCAGCCCCAGCATTTT.